The clone carrying this TCR beta chain was seen only a few times. These data originate in a study of immune characterization of retroperitoneal liposarcoma. TCRdb re-called the PCR reads through MiXCR, storing one row per CDR3 protein. The table has over 9,000 distinct CDR3 sequences, approximately 28% seen once. V shed 1 base and J 10 bases; nucleotides not matched to a gene: 11. The CDR3 is made up of 16 amino acids. CDR1 is MNHNS, CDR2 SASEGT, per germline. This sequence joins TRBV6-1 and TRBJ2-1; TRBD1 agrees at 9 bases. The specimen sequenced was tumor tissue. The receptor comes from a female donor with retroperitoneal liposarcoma. CDR3 residues: CASSEDEGQGSYEQFF. CDR3 bases: TGTGCCAGCAGTGAAGATGAAGGACAGGGGTCCTACGAGCAGTTCTTC.